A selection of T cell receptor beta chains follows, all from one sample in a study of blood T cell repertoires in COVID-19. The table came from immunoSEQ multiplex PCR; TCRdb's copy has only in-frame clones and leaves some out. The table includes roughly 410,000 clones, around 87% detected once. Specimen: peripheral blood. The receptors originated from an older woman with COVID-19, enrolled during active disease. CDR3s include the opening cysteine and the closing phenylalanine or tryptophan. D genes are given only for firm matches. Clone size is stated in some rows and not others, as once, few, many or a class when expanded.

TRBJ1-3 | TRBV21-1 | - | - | TGTGCCAGCAGCAAAGTTGTAGAGACATCCTCTGGAAACACCATATATTTT | CASSKVVETSSGNTIYF
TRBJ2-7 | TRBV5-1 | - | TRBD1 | TGCGCCAGCAGCGCCGGACAGGGCTTCAACGAGCAGTACTTC | CASSAGQGFNEQYF
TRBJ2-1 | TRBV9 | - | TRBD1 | TGTGCCAGCAGCCCGCGGACAGGCCCAGGGGGGCAGTTCTTC | CASSPRTGPGGQFF
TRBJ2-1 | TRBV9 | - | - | TGTGCCAGCAGCCAGGACTACAATGAGCAGTTCTTC | CASSQDYNEQFF
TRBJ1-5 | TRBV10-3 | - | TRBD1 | TGTGCCATCAGTGAGTCGTCAGTCGCAGGGGGCACGCCCCAGCATTTT | CAISESSVAGGTPQHF
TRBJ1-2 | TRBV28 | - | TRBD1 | TGTGCCAGCAGTAACAGGGGTGTGGGCTATGGCTACACCTTC | CASSNRGVGYGYTF
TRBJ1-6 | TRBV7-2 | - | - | TGTGCCAGCAGCTGGACACAGTCACCCCTCCACTTT | CASSWTQSPLHF
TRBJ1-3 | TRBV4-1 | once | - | TGCGCCAGCAGCCAAGGTCAGGGCGTCTCTGGAAACACCATATATTTT | CASSQGQGVSGNTIYF
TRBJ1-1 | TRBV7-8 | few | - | TGTGCCAGCAGCGCCGGGACAAATACTGAAGCTTTCTTT | CASSAGTNTEAFF
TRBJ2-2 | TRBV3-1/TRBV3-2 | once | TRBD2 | TGTGCCAGCAGCCAAGATCAGGTAGCGGGGGCCCCAAGGGAGCTGTTTTTT | CASSQDQVAGAPRELFF
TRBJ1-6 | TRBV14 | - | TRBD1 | TGTGCCAGCAGCCAAGTATGGCTCCGGGACAGGGCTTATAATTCACCCCTCCACTTT | CASSQVWLRDRAYNSPLHF
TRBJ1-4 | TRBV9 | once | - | TGTGCCAGCAGCGTAATAGGTAGCGGAGAAAAACTGTTTTTT | CASSVIGSGEKLFF
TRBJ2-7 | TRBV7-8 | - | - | TGTGCCAGCAGCCGCTTTGCCTCGACACTCAGCGAGCAGTACTTC | CASSRFASTLSEQYF
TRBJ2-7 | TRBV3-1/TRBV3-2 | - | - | TGTGCCAGCAGCCCCCGGACTGTGGGTTCCGACGAGCAGTACTTC | CASSPRTVGSDEQYF
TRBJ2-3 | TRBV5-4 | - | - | TGTGCCAGCACCACGGACAGTTACACAGATACGCAGTATTTT | CASTTDSYTDTQYF
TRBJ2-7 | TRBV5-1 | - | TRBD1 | TGCGCCAGCAGCTTGTCTTATGGGACAGACACCTACGAGCAGTACTTC | CASSLSYGTDTYEQYF
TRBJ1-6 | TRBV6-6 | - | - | TGTGCCAGCAGTTCCGGGAACAATTCACCCCTCCACTTT | CASSSGNNSPLHF
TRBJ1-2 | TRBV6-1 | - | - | TGTGCCAGCAGTGGGGCCCAACAGGATTATACTAACTATGGCTACACCTTC | CASSGAQQDYTNYGYTF
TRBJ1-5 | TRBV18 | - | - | TGTGCCAGCTCACCGGGAGGAGGTCAGCCCCAGCATTTT | CASSPGGGQPQHF
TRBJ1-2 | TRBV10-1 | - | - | TGCGCCAGCAGTGAAGGGGCTGGGTCTAACTATGGCTACACCTTC | CASSEGAGSNYGYTF
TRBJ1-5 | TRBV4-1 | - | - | TGCGCCAGCAGCCAAGTGGTAGGGGTTAATAGCAATCAGCCCCAGCATTTT | CASSQVVGVNSNQPQHF
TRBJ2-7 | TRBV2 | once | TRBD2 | TGTGCCAGCAGAGACCCCCGACTAGCAACCTACGAGCAGTACTTC | CASRDPRLATYEQYF
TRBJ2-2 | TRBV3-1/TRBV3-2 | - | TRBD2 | TGTGCCAGCAGCCAAGTCCTCATAGCGGGGAACACCGGGGAGCTGTTTTTT | CASSQVLIAGNTGELFF
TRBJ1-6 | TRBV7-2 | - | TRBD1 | TGTGCCAGCGGACAGGGTCATCAGGGCTCACCCCTCCACTTT | CASGQGHQGSPLHF
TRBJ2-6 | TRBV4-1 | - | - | TGCGCCAGCAGCCCAGGATACTCTGGGGCCAACGTCCTGACTTTC | CASSPGYSGANVLTF
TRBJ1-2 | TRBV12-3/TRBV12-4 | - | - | TGTGCCAGCAGTGGCGGACGGGGCTATGGCTACACCTTC | CASSGGRGYGYTF
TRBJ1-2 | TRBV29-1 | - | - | TGCAGCGTTGACGGCAGGGTGGAGGGCTACACCTTC | CSVDGRVEGYTF
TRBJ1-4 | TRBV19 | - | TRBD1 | TGTGCCAGTAGTATTCGACAGGGGGTCAGTGAAAAACTGTTTTTT | CASSIRQGVSEKLFF
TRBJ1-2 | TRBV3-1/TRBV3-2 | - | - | TGTGCCAGCAGCCAAGAATGGGGGGGCGGTGGCTACACCTTC | CASSQEWGGGGYTF
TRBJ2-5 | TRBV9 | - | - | TGTGCCAGCAGCGTAAATTTAAATGAAGAGACCCAGTACTTC | CASSVNLNEETQYF
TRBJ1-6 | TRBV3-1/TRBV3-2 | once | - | TGTGCCAGCAGCACCCGTTCCCCAGCGTATAATTCACCCCTCCACTTT | CASSTRSPAYNSPLHF
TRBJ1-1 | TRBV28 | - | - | TGTGCCAGCAGTTTCGGGACAAAGAACACTGAAGCTTTCTTT | CASSFGTKNTEAFF
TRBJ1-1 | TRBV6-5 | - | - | TGTGCCAGCAGTTCCCCTAGTGGGAACACTGAAGCTTTCTTT | CASSSPSGNTEAFF
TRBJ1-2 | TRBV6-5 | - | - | TGTGCCAGCAGTTACTCGGGGGGGGTTACTGGCTACACCTTC | CASSYSGGVTGYTF
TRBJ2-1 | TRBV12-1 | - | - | TGTGCCAGCAGCGTACTAGCGGGGGGTTTTAATGAGCAGTTCTTC | CASSVLAGGFNEQFF
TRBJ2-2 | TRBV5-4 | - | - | TGTGCCAGCAGCTTGGTGAAGGGGTACACCGGGGAGCTGTTTTTT | CASSLVKGYTGELFF
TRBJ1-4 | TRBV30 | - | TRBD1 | TGTGCCTGGTTTTTGGGACAGGAAAATGAAAAACTGTTTTTT | CAWFLGQENEKLFF
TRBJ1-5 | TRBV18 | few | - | TGTGCCAGCTCATTTACGACGGGGAATCAACCCCAGCATTTT | CASSFTTGNQPQHF
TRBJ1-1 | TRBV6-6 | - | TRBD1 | TGTGCCAGCAGCGACAGGGCTGAGAACACTGAAGCTTTCTTT | CASSDRAENTEAFF
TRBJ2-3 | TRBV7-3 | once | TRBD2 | TGTGCCAGCAGTGGGACTAGCGGGGGGGCCCCGTATTTT | CASSGTSGGAPYF
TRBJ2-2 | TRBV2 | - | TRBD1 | TGTGCCAGCTCTCGGGGGACAGGGTGGAATGAGAACACCGGGGAGCTGTTTTTT | CASSRGTGWNENTGELFF
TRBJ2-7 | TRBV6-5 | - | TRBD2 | TGTGCCAGCGGGAGGGGCAAAAACGAGCAGTACTTC | CASGRGKNEQYF
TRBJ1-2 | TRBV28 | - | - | TGTGCCAGCAGTTTAGGGGCCCACTATGGCTACACCTTC | CASSLGAHYGYTF
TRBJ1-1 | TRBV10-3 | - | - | TGTGCCATCACCTCGGGGGAGACTAGGAACACTGAAGCTTTCTTT | CAITSGETRNTEAFF
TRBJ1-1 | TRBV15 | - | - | TGTGCCACCAGCAGAGAGGGCCACACTGAAGCTTTCTTT | CATSREGHTEAFF
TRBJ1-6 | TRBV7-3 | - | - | TGTGCCAGCAGCTTCGGGGGTGCCTATAATTCACCCCTCCACTTT | CASSFGGAYNSPLHF
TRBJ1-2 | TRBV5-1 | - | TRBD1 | TGCGCCAGCAGCTTTCTGCTCCCGGGACAGGGTTATGGCTACACCTTC | CASSFLLPGQGYGYTF
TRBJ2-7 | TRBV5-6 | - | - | TGTTCCAGCAGGGTCCGCGGAGGAGGTGAGCAGTACTTC | CSSRVRGGGEQYF
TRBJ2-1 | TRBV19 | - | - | TGTGCCAGTAGTCCCGGTATCTCGGTTTACAATGAGCAGTTCTTC | CASSPGISVYNEQFF
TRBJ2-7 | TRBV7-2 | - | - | TGTGCCAGCAGCCCTAAGTGGGGCCACTACGAGCAGTACTTC | CASSPKWGHYEQYF
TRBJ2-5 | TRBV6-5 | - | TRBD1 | TGTGCCAGCAGTTTGGGACAGTTAAAAGAGACCCAGTACTTC | CASSLGQLKETQYF
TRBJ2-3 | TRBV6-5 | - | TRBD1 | TGTGCCAGCAGTTACACCGGACAGGGGGGAACTACGCAGTATTTT | CASSYTGQGGTTQYF
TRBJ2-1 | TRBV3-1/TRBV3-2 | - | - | TGTGCCAGCAGCCAACAGGGGCAAGGCGAGCAGTTCTTC | CASSQQGQGEQFF
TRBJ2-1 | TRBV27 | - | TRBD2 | TGTGCCAGCGGACTAGACAGTTACAATGAGCAGTTCTTC | CASGLDSYNEQFF